Given below is one T cell receptor beta chain in context. What it recognizes is unknown. This sample is part of a study of cytomegalovirus exposure and HLA in healthy donors. Overall study results and limits: The study listed 164 cytomegalovirus-associated TCR beta chains.

The PCR had 60 Vbeta and 13 Jbeta primers. Some clones are missing from TCRdb's copy, which holds only in-frame ones; the method was immunoSEQ multiplex PCR. This listing includes some 30,000 clones. This CDR3 contains 13 residues. Germline loops: CDR1 MDHEN, CDR2 SYDVKM. Trimming cost V 5 bases and J 4 bases, with 12 bases left between them. The sample comprised PBMCs. The sequence was collected from a female donor in good health and CMV-seronegative. The chain couples TRBV28 to TRBJ2-7; possible D gene TRBD2, 5 bases. CDR3 DNA: TGTGCCAGCAGTCCCCCGGACTGGTACGAGCAGTACTTC. Translation: CASSPPDWYEQYF.